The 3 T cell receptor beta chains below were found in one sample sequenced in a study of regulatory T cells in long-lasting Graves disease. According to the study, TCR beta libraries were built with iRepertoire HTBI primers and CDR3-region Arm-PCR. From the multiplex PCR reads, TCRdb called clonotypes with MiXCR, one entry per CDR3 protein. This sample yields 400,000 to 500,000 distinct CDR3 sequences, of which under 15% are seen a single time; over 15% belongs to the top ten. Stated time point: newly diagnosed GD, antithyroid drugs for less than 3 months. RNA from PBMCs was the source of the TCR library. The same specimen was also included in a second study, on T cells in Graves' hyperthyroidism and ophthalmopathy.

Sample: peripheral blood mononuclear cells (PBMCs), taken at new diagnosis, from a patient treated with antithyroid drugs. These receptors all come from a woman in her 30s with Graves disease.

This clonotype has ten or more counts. The CDR3 spells CSVEARGRGGNTEAFF. CDR3 DNA sequence: TGCAGCGTTGAAGCCAGGGGGCGCGGGGGGAACACTGAAGCTTTCTTT. This chain joins TRBV29-1 and TRBJ1-1; TRBD1 matches 8 bases. The CDR3 runs 16 residues. J lost 1 base, V lost 1 base, and 8 bases had no gene match. In germline, CDR1 is SQVTM, CDR2 ANQGSEA. The full variable domain, rest sourced from reference TRBV29-1 and TRBJ1-1, is SAVISQKPSRDICQRGTSLTIQCQVDSQVTMMFWYRQQPGQSLTLIATANQGSEATYESGFVIDKFPISRPNLTFSTLTVSNMSPEDSSIYLCSVEARGRGGNTEAFFGQGTRLTVV.

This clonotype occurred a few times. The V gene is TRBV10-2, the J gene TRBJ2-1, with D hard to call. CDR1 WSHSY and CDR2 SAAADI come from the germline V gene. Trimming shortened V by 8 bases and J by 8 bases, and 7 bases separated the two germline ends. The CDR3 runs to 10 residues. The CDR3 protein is CASLGDEQFF. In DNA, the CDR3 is TGCGCCAGCCTGGGCGATGAGCAGTTCTTC.

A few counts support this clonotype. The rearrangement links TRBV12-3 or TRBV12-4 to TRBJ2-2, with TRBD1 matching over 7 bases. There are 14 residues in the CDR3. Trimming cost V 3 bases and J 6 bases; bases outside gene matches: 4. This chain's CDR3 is CASSLVTGSGELFF. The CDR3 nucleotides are TGTGCCAGCAGTTTGGTGACAGGGTCCGGGGAGCTGTTTTTT.